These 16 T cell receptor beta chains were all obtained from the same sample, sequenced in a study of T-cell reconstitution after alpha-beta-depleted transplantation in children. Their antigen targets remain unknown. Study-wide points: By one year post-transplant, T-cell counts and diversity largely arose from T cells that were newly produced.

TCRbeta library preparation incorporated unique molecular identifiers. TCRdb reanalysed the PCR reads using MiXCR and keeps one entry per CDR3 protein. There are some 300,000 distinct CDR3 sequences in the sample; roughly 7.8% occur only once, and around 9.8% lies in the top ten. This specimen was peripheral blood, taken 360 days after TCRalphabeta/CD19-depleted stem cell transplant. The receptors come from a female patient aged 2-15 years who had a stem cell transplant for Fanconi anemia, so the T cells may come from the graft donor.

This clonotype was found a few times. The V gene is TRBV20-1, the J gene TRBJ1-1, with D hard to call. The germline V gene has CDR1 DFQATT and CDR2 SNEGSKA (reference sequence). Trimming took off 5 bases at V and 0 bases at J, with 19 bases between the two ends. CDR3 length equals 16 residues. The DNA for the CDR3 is TGCAGTGCTTGGTCTCGACTAGGAGTCTTGAACACTGAAGCTTTCTTT. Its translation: CSAWSRLGVLNTEAFF.

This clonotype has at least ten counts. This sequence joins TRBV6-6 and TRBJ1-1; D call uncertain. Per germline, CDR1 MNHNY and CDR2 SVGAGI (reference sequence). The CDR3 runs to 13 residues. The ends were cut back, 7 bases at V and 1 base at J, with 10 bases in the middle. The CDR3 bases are TGTGCCAGCATAAGGCTCCAGAACACTGAAGCTTTCTTT. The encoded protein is CASIRLQNTEAFF.

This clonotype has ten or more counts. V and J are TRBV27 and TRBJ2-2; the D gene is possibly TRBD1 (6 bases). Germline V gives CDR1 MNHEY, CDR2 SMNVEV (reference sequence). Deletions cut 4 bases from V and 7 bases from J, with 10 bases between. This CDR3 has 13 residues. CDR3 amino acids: CASSWGQSGELFF. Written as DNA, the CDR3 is TGTGCCAGCAGTTGGGGGCAAAGCGGGGAGCTGTTTTTT.

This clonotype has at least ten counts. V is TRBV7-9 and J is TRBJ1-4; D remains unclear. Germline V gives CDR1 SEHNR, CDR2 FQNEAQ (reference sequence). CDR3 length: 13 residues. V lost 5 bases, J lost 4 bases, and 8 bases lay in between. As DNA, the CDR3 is TGTGCCAGCAGCAGCAGGATTAATGAAAAACTGTTTTTT. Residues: CASSSRINEKLFF.

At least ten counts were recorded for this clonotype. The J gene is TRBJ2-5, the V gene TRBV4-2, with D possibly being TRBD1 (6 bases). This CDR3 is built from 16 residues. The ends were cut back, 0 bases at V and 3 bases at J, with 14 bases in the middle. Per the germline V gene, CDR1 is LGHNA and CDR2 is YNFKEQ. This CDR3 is CASSQDHGRGEETQYF. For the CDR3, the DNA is TGTGCCAGCAGCCAAGATCATGGCAGGGGTGAAGAGACCCAGTACTTC.

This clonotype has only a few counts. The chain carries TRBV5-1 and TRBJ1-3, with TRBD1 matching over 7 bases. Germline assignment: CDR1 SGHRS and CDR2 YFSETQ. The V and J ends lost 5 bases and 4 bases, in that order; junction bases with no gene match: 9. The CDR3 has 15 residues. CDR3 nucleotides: TGCGCCAGCAGTAGAGGGGGCCAAGGAGGAAACACCATATATTTT. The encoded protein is CASSRGGQGGNTIYF.

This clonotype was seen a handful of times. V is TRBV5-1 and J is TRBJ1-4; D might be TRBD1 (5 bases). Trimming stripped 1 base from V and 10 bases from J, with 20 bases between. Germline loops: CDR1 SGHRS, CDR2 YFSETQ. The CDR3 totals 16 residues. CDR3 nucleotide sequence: TGCGCCAGCAGCTTGCCAGTGGGGACGTCGGGCGGAAAACTGTTTTTT. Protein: CASSLPVGTSGGKLFF.

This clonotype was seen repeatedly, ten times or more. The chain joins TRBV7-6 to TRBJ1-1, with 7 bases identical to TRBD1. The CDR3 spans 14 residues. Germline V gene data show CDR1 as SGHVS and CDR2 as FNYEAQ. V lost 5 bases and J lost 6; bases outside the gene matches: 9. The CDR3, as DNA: TGTGCCAGCAGCCTACCCGGACAGGCTGCTGAAGCTTTCTTT. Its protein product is CASSLPGQAAEAFF.

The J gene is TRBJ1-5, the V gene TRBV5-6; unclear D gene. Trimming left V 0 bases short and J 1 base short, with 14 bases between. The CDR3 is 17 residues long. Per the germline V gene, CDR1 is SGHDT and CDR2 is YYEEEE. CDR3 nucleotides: TGTGCCAGCAGCTTGGGGACCTCGGATGTCAGCAATCAGCCCCAGCATTTT. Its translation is CASSLGTSDVSNQPQHF.

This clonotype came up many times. CDR3 bases: TGCGCCAGCAGTGAGTACAGCGGGAGGGCCAGGGATACGCAGTATTTT. Protein product: CASSEYSGRARDTQYF. The rearrangement uses TRBV10-1 and TRBJ2-3, with 10 bases aligning to TRBD2. The CDR3 sequence is 16 residues long. J lost 6 bases, V lost 1 base, and 7 bases had no gene match. Germline V gene data show CDR1 as WNHNN and CDR2 as SYGVQD (reference sequence).

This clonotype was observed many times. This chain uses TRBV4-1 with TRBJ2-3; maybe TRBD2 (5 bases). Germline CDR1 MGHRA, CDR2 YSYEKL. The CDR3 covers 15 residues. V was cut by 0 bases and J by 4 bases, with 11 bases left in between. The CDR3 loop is CASSQDAGWADTQYF. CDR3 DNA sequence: TGCGCCAGCAGCCAAGATGCGGGTTGGGCAGATACGCAGTATTTT.

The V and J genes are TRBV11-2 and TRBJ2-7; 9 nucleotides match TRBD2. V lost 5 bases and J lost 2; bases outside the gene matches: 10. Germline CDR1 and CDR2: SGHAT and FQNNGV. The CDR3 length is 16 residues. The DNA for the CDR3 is TGTGCCAGCAGCCCGCTAGCGGGACCTGCCCCCTACGAGCAGTACTTC. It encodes CASSPLAGPAPYEQYF.

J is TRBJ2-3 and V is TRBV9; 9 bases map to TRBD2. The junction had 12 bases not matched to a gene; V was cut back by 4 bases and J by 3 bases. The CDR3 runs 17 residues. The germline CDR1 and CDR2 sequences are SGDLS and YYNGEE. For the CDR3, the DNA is TGTGCCAGCAGCCCTTCCCCTAGCGGGGTCCGAACAGATACGCAGTATTTT. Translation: CASSPSPSGVRTDTQYF.

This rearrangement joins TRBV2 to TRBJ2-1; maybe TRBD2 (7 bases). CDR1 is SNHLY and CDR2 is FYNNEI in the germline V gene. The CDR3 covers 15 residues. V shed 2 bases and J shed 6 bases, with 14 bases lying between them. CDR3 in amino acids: CASSEYSRGGNEQFF. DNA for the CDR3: TGTGCCAGCAGTGAATATTCTAGGGGGGGCAATGAGCAGTTCTTC.

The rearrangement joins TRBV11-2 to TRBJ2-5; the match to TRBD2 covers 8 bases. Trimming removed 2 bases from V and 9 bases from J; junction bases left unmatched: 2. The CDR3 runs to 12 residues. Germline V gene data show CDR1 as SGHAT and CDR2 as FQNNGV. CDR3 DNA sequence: TGTGCCAGCAGCTTAACCGGGGGGGCCCAGTACTTC. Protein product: CASSLTGGAQYF.

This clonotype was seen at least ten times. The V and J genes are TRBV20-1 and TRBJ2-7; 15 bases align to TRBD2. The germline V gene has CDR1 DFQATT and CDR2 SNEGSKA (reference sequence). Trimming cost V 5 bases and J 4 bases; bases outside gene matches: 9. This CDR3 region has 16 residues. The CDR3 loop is CSAPGLAGGRFYEQYF. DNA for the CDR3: TGCAGTGCTCCGGGACTAGCGGGGGGCAGATTTTACGAGCAGTACTTC.